The clone carrying this TCR beta chain was seen just once. The antigen is unknown. Germline-derived CDR1 and CDR2 are SEHNR and FQNEAQ (reference sequence). This CDR3 is built from 15 residues. The V and J ends lost 4 bases and 2 bases respectively, with 13 bases between them. The record originates from a study of cytomegalovirus exposure and HLA in healthy donors. Background on the study: T cells numbering around 190 million yielded approximately 120 million unique TCR beta sequences in an earlier analysis.

PCR involved 60 Vbeta and 13 Jbeta primers. Libraries were prepared by immunoSEQ multiplex PCR; TCRdb keeps only in-frame clonotypes and omits some of them. The sample carries around 100,000 clones, approximately 70% recorded once. Study-level findings and limits: Altogether, 164 TCR beta chains were recorded as cytomegalovirus-associated. Most TCR sequences showed up rarely, but some public TCRs showed up in many donors.

This chain connects TRBV7-9 to TRBJ2-3; a possible D gene is TRBD2 (6 bases). Sequencing used PBMCs. The TCR comes from a woman between 25 and 40 years old in good health and CMV-seronegative. This CDR3 reads CASSYLRGNTDTQYF. The DNA of the CDR3 is TGTGCCAGCAGCTACCTCCGGGGGAACACAGATACGCAGTATTTT.